The rows below give T cell receptor beta chains drawn from one sample of a study of cytotoxic CD8 clonotypes in ibrutinib-treated CLL. Clones were read by immunoSEQ multiplex PCR, and TCRdb kept only the in-frame ones, dropping some. The table shows 42,000 or so clones, with about two thirds occurring only once. Sequencing used PBMCs, obtained at disease progression, from a patient treated with ibrutinib. Every receptor here comes from a human donor with chronic lymphocytic leukemia. The CDR3 runs from the conserved cysteine through the conserved F or W. The D gene is left open where the match is weak. Not all rows give a size; the values are once, few, many and, for expanded clones, a class.

CDR3 length: 15; V gene: TRBV6-1; J gene: TRBJ2-5; D gene: .; clone size: once; CDR3 protein: CASSEAGFEVETQYF; CDR3 DNA: TGTGCCAGCAGTGAAGCGGGATTTGAGGTAGAGACCCAGTACTTC
CDR3 length: 15; V gene: TRBV6-6; J gene: TRBJ2-3; D gene: TRBD1; clone size: .; CDR3 protein: CASSRGTGGEDTQYF; CDR3 DNA: TGTGCCAGCAGTCGCGGGACAGGGGGCGAAGATACGCAGTATTTT
CDR3 length: 17; V gene: TRBV4-1; J gene: TRBJ1-3; D gene: TRBD1; clone size: .; CDR3 protein: CASSQGPGQGFGNTIYF; CDR3 DNA: TGCGCCAGCAGCCAAGGACCGGGACAGGGCTTTGGAAACACCATATATTTT
CDR3 length: 16; V gene: TRBV10-3; J gene: TRBJ2-6; D gene: TRBD2; clone size: .; CDR3 protein: CAISASGSSGANVLTF; CDR3 DNA: TGTGCCATCAGTGCTAGCGGGAGCTCTGGGGCCAACGTCCTGACTTTC
CDR3 length: 12; V gene: TRBV7-3; J gene: TRBJ2-3; D gene: .; clone size: once; CDR3 protein: CASSSSADTQYF; CDR3 DNA: TGTGCCAGCAGCTCTTCAGCAGATACGCAGTATTTT
CDR3 length: 16; V gene: TRBV5-1; J gene: TRBJ2-1; D gene: .; clone size: .; CDR3 protein: CASSLGAQSSYNEQFF; CDR3 DNA: TGCGCCAGCAGCTTGGGGGCGCAGAGCTCCTACAATGAGCAGTTCTTC
CDR3 length: 16; V gene: TRBV6-1; J gene: TRBJ2-1; D gene: .; clone size: .; CDR3 protein: CASSEYRGLASLKQFF; CDR3 DNA: TGTGCCAGCAGTGAATATCGGGGGCTAGCCAGTTTAAAGCAGTTCTTC
CDR3 length: 15; V gene: TRBV5-5; J gene: TRBJ2-3; D gene: TRBD2; clone size: .; CDR3 protein: CASSATSGSTDTQYF; CDR3 DNA: TGTGCCAGCAGCGCGACTAGCGGTAGCACAGATACGCAGTATTTT
CDR3 length: 16; V gene: TRBV14; J gene: TRBJ1-4; D gene: .; clone size: .; CDR3 protein: CASSRLDGKTNEKLFF; CDR3 DNA: TGTGCCAGCAGCCGGTTGGACGGTAAAACTAATGAAAAACTGTTTTTT
CDR3 length: 15; V gene: TRBV5-4; J gene: TRBJ1-2; D gene: .; clone size: .; CDR3 protein: CASSLFTAKDYGYTF; CDR3 DNA: TGTGCCAGCAGCTTGTTTACAGCGAAAGACTATGGCTACACCTTC